This entry concerns a single TCR beta chain. Its antigen is still unknown. The data originate from a study of post-analysis software for immune sequencing data. Study-wide results and limits: Compared with controls, patients had more of five TRBV segments, including TRBV5-6, TRBV5-1 and TRBV20-1.

cDNA libraries of TCR beta carried unique molecular identifiers. Using its own MiXCR run on the PCR reads, TCRdb lists one record per CDR3 protein. The table shows 650,000 to 900,000 distinct CDR3 sequences, with about 43% occurring only once. V was cut by 6 bases and J by 2 bases, with 19 bases left in between. The CDR3 contains 16 residues. The germline gives CDR1 LNHNV, CDR2 YYDKDF (reference sequence). The V call is TRBV15, the J call TRBJ1-1, with TRBD1 as a possible D gene (5 bases). The sequence was obtained from a girl between 5 and 17 years old with multiple sclerosis. What was sequenced was blood. CDR3 DNA: TGTGCCACCAGAAGACCCGGGGACGGAGCCAACACTGAAGCTTTCTTT. Protein product: CATRRPGDGANTEAFF.